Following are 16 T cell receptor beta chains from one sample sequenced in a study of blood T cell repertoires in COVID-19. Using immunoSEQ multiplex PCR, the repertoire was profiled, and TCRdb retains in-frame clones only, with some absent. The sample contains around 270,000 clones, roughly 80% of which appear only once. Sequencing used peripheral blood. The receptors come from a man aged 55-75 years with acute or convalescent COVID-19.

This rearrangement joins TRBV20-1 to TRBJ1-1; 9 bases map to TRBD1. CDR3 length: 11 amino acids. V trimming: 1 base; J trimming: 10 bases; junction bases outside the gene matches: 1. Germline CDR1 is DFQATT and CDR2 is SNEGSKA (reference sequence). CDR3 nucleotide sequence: TGCAGTGCTAGAGCGGGACAGGGAGCTTTCTTT. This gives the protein CSARAGQGAFF.

CDR3 amino acids: CAWSVHRAPHYGYTF. DNA for the CDR3: TGTGCCTGGAGTGTGCACAGGGCCCCCCACTATGGCTACACCTTC. The rearrangement uses TRBV30 and TRBJ1-2; a weak D match, TRBD1 (6 bases). Deletions cut 0 bases from V and 3 bases from J, with 14 bases between. In germline, CDR1 is GTSNPN, CDR2 SVGIG (reference sequence). The CDR3 is 15 residues long.

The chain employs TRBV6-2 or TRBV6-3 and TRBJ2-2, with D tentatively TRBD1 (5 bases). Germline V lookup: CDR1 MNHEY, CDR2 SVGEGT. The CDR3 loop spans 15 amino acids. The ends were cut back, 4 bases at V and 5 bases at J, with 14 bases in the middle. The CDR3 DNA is TGTGCCAGCAGTTCCGACAGCCCCATGACCGGGGAGCTGTTTTTT. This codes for CASSSDSPMTGELFF.

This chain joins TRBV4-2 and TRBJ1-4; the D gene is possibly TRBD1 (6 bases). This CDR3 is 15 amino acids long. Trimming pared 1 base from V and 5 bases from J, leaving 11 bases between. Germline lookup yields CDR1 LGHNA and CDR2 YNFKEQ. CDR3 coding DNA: TGTGCCAGCAGCCAAGGGACAGTCGGGAATGAAAAACTGTTTTTT. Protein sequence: CASSQGTVGNEKLFF.

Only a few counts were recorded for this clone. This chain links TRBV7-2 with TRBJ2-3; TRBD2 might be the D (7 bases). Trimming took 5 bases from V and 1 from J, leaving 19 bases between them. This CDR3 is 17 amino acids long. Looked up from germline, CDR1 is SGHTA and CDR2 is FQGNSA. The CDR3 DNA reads TGTGCCAGCAGCCCCAGGGGCGGGAGACTACGCACAGATACGCAGTATTTT. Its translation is CASSPRGGRLRTDTQYF.

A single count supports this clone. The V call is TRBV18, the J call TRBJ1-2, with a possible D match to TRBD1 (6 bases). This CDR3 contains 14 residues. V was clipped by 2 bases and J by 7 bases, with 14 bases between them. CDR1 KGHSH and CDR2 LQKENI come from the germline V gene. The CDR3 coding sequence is TGTGCCAGCTCACCAAGGGACACGGTCTCTGGCTACACCTTC. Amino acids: CASSPRDTVSGYTF.

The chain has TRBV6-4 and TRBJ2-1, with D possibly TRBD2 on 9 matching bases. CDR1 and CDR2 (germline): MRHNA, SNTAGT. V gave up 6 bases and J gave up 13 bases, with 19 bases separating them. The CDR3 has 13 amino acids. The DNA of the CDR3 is TGTGCCAGCAGCCCCCTAGCGGGACAGGCTCAGTTCTTC. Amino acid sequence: CASSPLAGQAQFF.

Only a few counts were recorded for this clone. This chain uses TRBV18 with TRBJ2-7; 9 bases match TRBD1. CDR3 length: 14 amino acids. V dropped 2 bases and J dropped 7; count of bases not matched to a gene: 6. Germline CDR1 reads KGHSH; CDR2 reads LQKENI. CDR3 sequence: CASSPSEGTGEQYF. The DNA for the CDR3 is TGTGCCAGCTCACCAAGTGAGGGGACAGGGGAGCAGTACTTC.

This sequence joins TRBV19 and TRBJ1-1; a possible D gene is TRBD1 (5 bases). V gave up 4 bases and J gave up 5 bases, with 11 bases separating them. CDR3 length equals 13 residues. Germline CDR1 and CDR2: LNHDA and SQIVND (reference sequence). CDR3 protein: CASSTDGGTEAFF. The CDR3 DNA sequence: TGTGCCAGTAGTACGGACGGGGGAACTGAAGCTTTCTTT.

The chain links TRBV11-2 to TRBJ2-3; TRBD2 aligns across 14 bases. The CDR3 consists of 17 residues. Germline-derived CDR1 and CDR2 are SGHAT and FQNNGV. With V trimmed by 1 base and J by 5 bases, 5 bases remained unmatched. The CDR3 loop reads CASSLGSGTSGGDTQYF. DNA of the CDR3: TGTGCCAGCAGCTTAGGCTCCGGGACTAGCGGGGGAGATACGCAGTATTTT.

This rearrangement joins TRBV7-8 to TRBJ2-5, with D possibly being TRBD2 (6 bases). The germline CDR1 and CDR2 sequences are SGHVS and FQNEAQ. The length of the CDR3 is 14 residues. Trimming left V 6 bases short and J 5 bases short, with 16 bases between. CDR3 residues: CASRIAVRRETQYF. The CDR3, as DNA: TGTGCCAGCAGAATAGCGGTGAGACGGGAGACCCAGTACTTC. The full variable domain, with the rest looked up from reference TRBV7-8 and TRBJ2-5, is GAGVSQSPRYKVAKRGQDVALRCDPISGHVSLFWYQQALGQGPEFLTYFQNEAQLDKSGLPSDRFFAERPEGSVSTLKIQRTQQEDSAVYLCASRIAVRRETQYFGPGTRLLVL.

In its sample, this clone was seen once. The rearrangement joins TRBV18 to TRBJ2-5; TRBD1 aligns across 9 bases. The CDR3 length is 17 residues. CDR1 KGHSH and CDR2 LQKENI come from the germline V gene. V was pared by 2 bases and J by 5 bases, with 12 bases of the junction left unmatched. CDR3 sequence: CASSPVGQGRSEETQYF. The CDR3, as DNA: TGTGCCAGCTCACCAGTAGGACAGGGGCGCTCTGAGGAGACCCAGTACTTC.

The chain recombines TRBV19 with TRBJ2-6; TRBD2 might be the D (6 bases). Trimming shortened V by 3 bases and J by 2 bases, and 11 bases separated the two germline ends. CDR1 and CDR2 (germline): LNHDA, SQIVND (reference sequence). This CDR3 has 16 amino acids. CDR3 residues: CASSMEGRAGANVLTF. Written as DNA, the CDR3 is TGTGCCAGTAGTATGGAGGGAAGGGCTGGGGCCAACGTCCTGACTTTC.

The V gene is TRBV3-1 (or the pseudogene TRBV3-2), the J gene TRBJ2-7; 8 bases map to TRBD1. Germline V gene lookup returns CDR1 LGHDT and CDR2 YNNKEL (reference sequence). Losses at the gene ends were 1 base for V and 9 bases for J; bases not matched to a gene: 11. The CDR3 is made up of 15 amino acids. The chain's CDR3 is CASSQGGQGRGGQYF. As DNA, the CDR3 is TGTGCCAGCAGCCAAGGCGGACAGGGTAGGGGAGGGCAGTACTTC.

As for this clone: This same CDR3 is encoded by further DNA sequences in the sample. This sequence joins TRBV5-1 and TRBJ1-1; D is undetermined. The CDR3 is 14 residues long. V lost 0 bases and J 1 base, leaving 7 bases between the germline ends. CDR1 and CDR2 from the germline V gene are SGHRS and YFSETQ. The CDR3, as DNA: TGCGCCAGCAGCTTGGCCGGAGGGAACACTGAAGCTTTCTTT. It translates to CASSLAGGNTEAFF.

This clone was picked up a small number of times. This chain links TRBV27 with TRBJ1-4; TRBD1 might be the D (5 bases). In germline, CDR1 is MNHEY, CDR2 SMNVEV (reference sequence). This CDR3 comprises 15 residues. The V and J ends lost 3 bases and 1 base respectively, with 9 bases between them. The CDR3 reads CASSLGGVTNEKLFF. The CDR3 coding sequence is TGTGCCAGCAGTTTGGGAGGGGTAACTAATGAAAAACTGTTTTTT.